Listed here are 25 T cell receptor beta chains from one sample, sequenced in a study of blood T cells in healthy people across ages (dated by TCRdb to the mid-2010s). The library was built by means of 5' RACE. Instrument on record: Illumina HiSeq 2500. A second PCR of roughly 6 to 11 cycles was performed with a sample-barcoded 5' primer and a J-beta primer mix. TCRdb trimmed public reads at Q25 via fastp, called clones via MiXCR and kept in-frame beta chains. CDR3 protein duplicates are merged, each entry listing the most common genes and DNA. Present in this sample are approximately 770,000 distinct CDR3 sequences, nearly 60% of which were seen just once. The ten largest account for 22% of the sample. The source material was blood. The receptors derive from a man aged 30 to 45 in good health.

This clonotype was seen more than once but under ten times. The chain uses TRBV12-3 or TRBV12-4 and TRBJ1-2; D is uncertain. Trimming stripped 5 bases from V and 7 bases from J, with 14 bases between. This CDR3 comprises 13 residues. CDR3 in DNA: TGTGCCAGCAGTGTATTCTCCCTGTCTGGCTACACCTTC. Protein: CASSVFSLSGYTF.

CDR3 loop: CAIGALIEAGGPNEQFF. Here the CDR3 DNA reads TGTGCCATCGGTGCCCTAATTGAGGCAGGGGGTCCCAATGAGCAGTTCTTC. The V gene is TRBV10-3, the J gene TRBJ2-1; 7 nucleotides agree with TRBD1. Looked up from germline, CDR1 is ENHRY and CDR2 is SYGVKD. V shed 8 bases, J shed 6 bases, and the junction held 19 bases outside the gene matches. This CDR3 has 17 amino acids.

The rearrangement links TRBV2 to TRBJ1-2; a possible D gene is TRBD1 (6 bases). Trimming took 5 bases from V and 6 from J, leaving 13 bases between them. The V gene's germline CDR1 is SNHLY and CDR2 FYNNEI. The CDR3 consists of 13 residues. Here the CDR3 reads CASSPEGVNGYTF. Written as DNA, the CDR3 is TGTGCCAGCAGTCCAGAGGGGGTAAATGGCTACACCTTC.

The V call is TRBV21-1, the J call TRBJ1-1; TRBD1, the D gene given by the table, was not confirmed from the DNA. TRBV21-1 counts as a pseudogene. The CDR3 has 18 residues. The CDR3 region is CASSKWVKRPHRPVEAFF. CDR3 DNA sequence: TGTGCCAGCAGCAAATGGGTAAAAAGGCCTCACCGCCCCGTCGAAGCTTTCTTT.

This rearrangement joins TRBV4-3 to TRBJ2-5; 9 bases fit TRBD1. V trimming: 4 bases; J trimming: 5 bases; junction bases outside the gene matches: 5. The CDR3 runs 14 residues. Germline CDR1 reads LGHNA; CDR2 reads YSLEER. CDR3 in amino acids: CASSPGQGGETQYF. CDR3 DNA: TGCGCCAGCAGCCCGGGACAGGGTGGGGAGACCCAGTACTTC.

V is TRBV4-2 and J is TRBJ1-4; D gene unclear. The CDR3 has 15 residues. Trimming removed 4 bases at V and 1 base at J, with 10 bases between. The germline gives CDR1 LGHNA, CDR2 YNFKEQ. The CDR3 reads CASSPLLGTNEKLFF. The DNA of the CDR3 is TGTGCCAGCAGCCCCTTATTAGGAACTAATGAAAAACTGTTTTTT.

In DNA form, the CDR3 reads TGCGCCAGCAGCCATAAACGGGATGATTGCAATGAGCAGTACTTC. This encodes CASSHKRDDCNEQYF. The V and J genes are TRBV23-1 and TRBJ2-7; possible D gene TRBD2, 5 bases. TRBV23-1 falls under the ORF class, with uncertain function. There are 15 residues in the CDR3. V shed 6 bases and J shed 7 bases, with 22 bases lying between them.

On this clonotype: The junction differs from germline at one of its ends, possibly a read error. The chain links TRBV20-1 to TRBJ1-2; D uncertain. CDR1 and CDR2 (germline): DFQATT, SNEGSKA (reference sequence). CDR3 size: 13 residues. The CDR3 sequence is CSASGENNYDYTF. CDR3 DNA sequence: TGCAGTGCTAGTGGGGAGAATAACTATGACTACACCTTC.

The chain uses TRBV20-1 and TRBJ2-5, with 7 bases identical to TRBD2. J was trimmed by 5 bases and V by 5 bases; bases with no gene match: 11. This CDR3 has 14 amino acids. CDR1 is DFQATT, CDR2 SNEGSKA, per germline (reference sequence). For the CDR3, the DNA is TGCAGTGCTTTGCTCCTAGCGGCGGTGGAGACCCAGTACTTC. Protein product: CSALLLAAVETQYF.

This clonotype appeared once. The gene calls are TRBV13 and TRBJ2-5; D remains unclear. There are 16 residues in the CDR3. Germline CDR1 reads PRHDT; CDR2 reads FYEKMQ (reference sequence). Between the trimmed V and J ends, which lost 1 base and 3 bases, there was a span of 15 bases. As DNA, the CDR3 is TGTGCCAGCAGCTTAGCGTCCGGAGTGGACGAAGAGACCCAGTACTTC. Amino acids: CASSLASGVDEETQYF. Full variable domain (outside the CDR3, taken from reference TRBV13 and TRBJ2-5): AAGVIQSPRHLIKEKRETATLKCYPIPRHDTVYWYQQGPGQDPQFLISFYEKMQSDKGSIPDRFSAQQFSDYHSELNMSSLELGDSALYFCASSLASGVDEETQYFGPGTRLLVL.

The chain couples TRBV7-2 to TRBJ2-1; no firm D call. Germline V lookup: CDR1 SGHTA, CDR2 FQGNSA. Trimming took 3 bases from V and 9 from J, leaving 9 bases between them. The CDR3 spans 12 residues. CDR3 DNA sequence: TGTGCCAGCAGCTTTGCGGCAATTGAGCAGTTCTTC. Its protein is CASSFAAIEQFF.

This chain joins TRBV7-9 and TRBJ1-2; a weak D match, TRBD1 (6 bases). Germline V lookup: CDR1 SEHNR, CDR2 FQNEAQ (reference sequence). CDR3 length equals 15 residues. Deletions cut 8 bases from V and 0 bases from J, with 16 bases between. The CDR3 coding sequence is TGTGCCAGCGCAAAGGGGGACCTAGCTAACTATGGCTACACCTTC. Amino acid sequence: CASAKGDLANYGYTF.

The chain combines TRBV20-1 with TRBJ2-3; 7 bases fit TRBD2. Per the germline V gene, CDR1 is DFQATT and CDR2 is SNEGSKA (reference sequence). The trim removed 1 base at V and 2 bases at J, leaving 3 bases unmatched. This CDR3 comprises 14 residues. The chain's CDR3 is CSARGSGNTDTQYF. As DNA, the CDR3 is TGCAGTGCTAGAGGGAGCGGGAACACAGATACGCAGTATTTT.

This clonotype was detected a few times. The chain has TRBV10-3 and TRBJ1-2; no definite D call. Germline loops: CDR1 ENHRY, CDR2 SYGVKD. CDR3 size: 16 residues. The germline V and J ends were trimmed by 2 bases and 5 bases, with 18 bases remaining between them. The CDR3 protein is CAISEDSRSLFYGYTF. As DNA, the CDR3 is TGTGCCATCAGTGAGGACTCCAGAAGTCTTTTTTATGGCTACACCTTC.

The V and J genes are TRBV29-1 and TRBJ2-7; D unresolved. The DNA end favors TRBJ2-5, so the J call may be wrong. This CDR3 has 14 residues. The germline gives CDR1 SQVTM, CDR2 ANQGSEA. CDR3 nucleotides: TGCAGCGTCCACACCGGAAGGGCCAAAGAGACCCAGTACTTC. Translating gives CSVHTGRAKETQYF.

This chain joins TRBV7-2 and TRBJ2-7; D uncertain. Germline V CDR1 and CDR2: SGHTA, FQGNSA. CDR3 size: 15 residues. Trimming left V 2 bases short and J 1 base short, with 12 bases between. CDR3 sequence (DNA): TGTGCCAGCAGCTTAATTAGGACCCCATCCTACGAGCAGTACTTC. Amino acid sequence: CASSLIRTPSYEQYF.

This clonotype was detected a few times. The chain is built from TRBV15 and TRBJ2-5; D is possibly TRBD1 (7 bases). The tail of the sequence fits TRBJ2-7 better, so the J call may be wrong. The CDR3 has 15 amino acids. CDR1 and CDR2 (germline): LNHNV, YYDKDF (reference sequence). In nucleotides, the CDR3 is TGTGCCACCAGCCCCCGGCGGGACAGCTTCTCCGAGCAGTACTTC. Translated: CATSPRRDSFSEQYF.

The genes are TRBV7-2 and TRBJ2-5; D remains ambiguous. The germline gives CDR1 SGHTA, CDR2 FQGNSA. V was pared by 2 bases and J by 0 bases, with 4 bases between. The CDR3 totals 13 residues. CDR3 sequence reads: CASSLNHQETQYF. Written as DNA, the CDR3 is TGTGCCAGCAGCTTAAACCACCAAGAGACCCAGTACTTC.

The rearrangement joins TRBV24-1 to TRBJ2-1; no firm D call. This CDR3 has 12 amino acids. The V gene's germline CDR1 is KGHDR and CDR2 SFDVKD. Deletions cut 4 bases from V and 6 bases from J, with 6 bases between. The CDR3 reads CATSEYSNEQFF. The CDR3 nucleotides read TGTGCCACCAGTGAATACAGCAATGAGCAGTTCTTC.

The genes are TRBV20-1 and TRBJ2-3; a weak D match, TRBD1 (5 bases). This CDR3 comprises 15 residues. Trimming stripped 5 bases from V and 6 bases from J, with 21 bases between. Germline V gene data show CDR1 as DFQATT and CDR2 as SNEGSKA (reference sequence). This chain's CDR3 is CSAYSAGLVGDTQYF. The CDR3 DNA reads as TGCAGTGCTTATTCCGCAGGGCTAGTGGGGGATACGCAGTATTTT.

The CDR3, as DNA: TGTGCCAGCAGCTTTTCCGGGACAGGGTTCATCGGGGAGACCCAGTACTTC. Translated, it gives CASSFSGTGFIGETQYF. The rearrangement joins TRBV7-2 to TRBJ2-5, with TRBD1 matching over 9 bases. CDR3 length: 17 residues. V lost 3 bases, J lost 5 bases, and 13 bases stayed unmatched. The germline V gene encodes CDR1 SGHTA and CDR2 FQGNSA.

The rearrangement joins TRBV20-1 to TRBJ2-7; D not resolved. The CDR3 runs 10 residues. The germline V gene has CDR1 DFQATT and CDR2 SNEGSKA (reference sequence). Trimming took off 6 bases at V and 4 bases at J, with 7 bases between the two ends. CDR3 in DNA: TGCAGTGCCCTCGAATACGAGCAGTACTTC. The encoded protein is CSALEYEQYF.

This clonotype was counted a few times. The V call is TRBV15, the J call TRBJ1-5, with TRBD1 as a possible D gene (6 bases). Between the trimmed V and J ends, which lost 1 base and 3 bases, there was a span of 10 bases. This CDR3 spans 15 amino acids. Germline values: CDR1 LNHNV, CDR2 YYDKDF (reference sequence). CDR3 in DNA: TGTGCCACCAGCAGAGGACGGGGGCTCAATCAGCCCCAGCATTTT. Amino acids: CATSRGRGLNQPQHF.

The sample holds a few counts of this clonotype. J is TRBJ2-5 and V is TRBV28; D is tentatively TRBD1 or TRBD2 (6 bases each). V gave up 1 base and J gave up 2 bases, with 11 bases separating them. CDR1 and CDR2 (germline): MDHEN, SYDVKM. The CDR3 is 15 residues long. The CDR3 nucleotides are TGTGCCAGCAGTTTATTTTGGGGGGCTCAAGAGACCCAGTACTTC. Amino acids: CASSLFWGAQETQYF.

The rearrangement joins TRBV28 to TRBJ2-1, with TRBD1 matching over 7 bases. V lost 4 bases to trimming and J lost 6 bases; unmatched junction nucleotides: 9. The CDR3 spans 15 residues. Germline values: CDR1 MDHEN, CDR2 SYDVKM. The CDR3 reads CASSSLRGQVNEQFF. The CDR3 region has the DNA TGTGCCAGCAGTTCCCTCCGAGGACAGGTCAATGAGCAGTTCTTC. The full variable domain, rest sourced from reference TRBV28 and TRBJ2-1, is DVKVTQSSRYLVKRTGEKVFLECVQDMDHENMFWYRQDPGLGLRLIYFSYDVKMKEKGDIPEGYSVSREKKERFSLILESASTNQTSMYLCASSSLRGQVNEQFFGPGTRLTVL.